The next 2 T cell receptor beta chains were all read from a single sample in a study of shared clonotypes between healthy human individuals. The method was immunoSEQ multiplex PCR; TCRdb's version includes in-frame clones alone and lacks a portion of them. The data hold some 2.3 million clones, with over 85% observed a single time. Sequencing was performed on naive CD4+ T cells from PBMCs. The subset denotes: CD45RA+ positively selected. The receptor set was obtained from a man younger than 30 in good health. Some clones in this sample may be carry-over from other donors' samples.

V usage is TRBV5-1 and J usage is TRBJ2-1; 10 nucleotides line up with TRBD2. Germline trimming cut 4 bases from V and 1 base from J; bases unmatched to any gene: 11. Germline-derived CDR1 and CDR2 are SGHRS and YFSETQ. The CDR3 runs 18 residues. CDR3 sequence (DNA): TGCGCCAGCAGCCCGTCGCCTTCTAGCGGGAGTTCCTACAATGAGCAGTTCTTC. Amino acid sequence: CASSPSPSSGSSYNEQFF. The complete variable domain, with remaining parts taken from reference TRBV5-1 and TRBJ2-1, reads KAGVTQTPRYLIKTRGQQVTLSCSPISGHRSVSWYQQTPGQGLQFLFEYFSETQRNKGNFPGRFSGRQFSNSRSEMNVSTLELGDSALYLCASSPSPSSGSSYNEQFFGPGTRLTVL.

This clone was seen a single time. The chain employs TRBV15 and TRBJ1-4, with TRBD1 matching 8 bases. The ends lost 8 bases at V and 0 bases at J; junction bases unmatched: 5. CDR3 length: 15 residues. The germline CDR1 and CDR2 sequences are LNHNV and YYDKDF (reference sequence). CDR3 DNA sequence: TGTGCCACCGGGGGACAGGACGCAACTAATGAAAAACTGTTTTTT. Translated, it gives CATGGQDATNEKLFF.